The T cell receptor (beta chain) under discussion was sequenced for a study of neoadjuvant anti-PD-1 for oral cavity cancer. Study context: Around day 43, patients without progression received a fourth nivolumab dose before surgery.

Germline V gives CDR1 GTSNPN, CDR2 SVGIG (reference sequence). CDR3 length: 16 residues. Study-wide results and limits: Higher pretreatment blood Treg/Th17 ratios correlated with higher pretreatment blood and lower post-treatment tumor TCRbeta clonality. With a few patients per group, TCR findings need larger cohorts.

About this clone itself: Antigen specificity is unknown.

Time point indicated: after neoadjuvant nivolumab, at surgical resection. These newly diagnosed stage II-IVA oral cavity squamous cell carcinoma patients had no prior systemic or radiation treatment. The repertoire was sequenced with immunoSEQ multiplex PCR; TCRdb's copy has only in-frame clones and lacks some. The sample includes about 68,000 clones, more than 75% of them seen just once. This rearrangement joins TRBV30 to TRBJ2-2; D unclear. Sequencing was performed on PBMCs, taken after nivolumab (anti-PD-1) treatment. This receptor was identified in a person aged 40-85 years with oral cavity squamous cell carcinoma. The DNA for the CDR3 is TGTGCTTCAGCCGGGCCAAATTCCGGCGGCACCGGGGAGCTGTTTTTT. Translation gives CASAGPNSGGTGELFF.